Shown below are 7 T cell receptor beta chains from a single sample sequenced in a study of Ad26.COV2.S vaccination and SARS-CoV-2 variants. The table came from immunoSEQ multiplex PCR; TCRdb's copy has only in-frame clones and leaves some out. The sample holds approximately 300,000 clones; about 82% are singletons and the top ten take 1.9%. Regarding treatment: roughly 20 received Ad26.COV2.S at low or high dose, single or two shots; several received placebo; per-sample allocation not given. Specimen acquisition occurred on day 63 following the initial vaccine or placebo injection. Material: peripheral blood, obtained in a trial of Ad26.COV2.S vaccine versus placebo. The source of these receptors is a person between 18 and 65 years old who received the Ad26.COV2.S COVID-19 vaccine or a placebo.

The rearrangement links TRBV7-2 to TRBJ1-2; D perhaps matches TRBD1 (6 bases). The CDR3 runs to 15 residues. V was clipped by 1 base and J by 4 bases, with 13 bases between them. The germline gives CDR1 SGHTA, CDR2 FQGNSA. The CDR3 DNA reads as TGTGCCAGCAGCTTAGTGGCCGGGGGGCTCTATGGCTACACCTTC. Its protein is CASSLVAGGLYGYTF.

This chain uses TRBV12-3 or TRBV12-4 with TRBJ2-1, with TRBD2 matching over 9 bases. This CDR3 is 11 amino acids long. The V and J ends lost 8 bases and 13 bases, in that order; junction bases with no gene match: 6. CDR3 nucleotide sequence: TGTGCCAGCTGGGCGGGGGGGATCCAGTTCTTC. Its translation: CASWAGGIQFF.

The rearrangement uses TRBV4-1 and TRBJ2-1; TRBD2 is a possible D gene (7 bases). V was shortened by 4 bases and J by 9 bases, with 25 bases between the two germline ends. Per germline, CDR1 MGHRA and CDR2 YSYEKL. The CDR3 consists of 17 residues. CDR3 protein: CASSPGVGGGGGSEQFF. The DNA of the CDR3 is TGCGCCAGCAGCCCCGGAGTCGGTGGAGGGGGGGGAAGTGAGCAGTTCTTC.

The chain joins TRBV5-1 to TRBJ1-2; TRBD1 matches 7 bases. Germline CDR1 reads SGHRS; CDR2 reads YFSETQ. Losses at the gene ends were 2 bases for V and 8 bases for J; bases not matched to a gene: 12. This CDR3 contains 15 residues. The CDR3 here is CASSLKTGPGGGYTF. The DNA for the CDR3 is TGCGCCAGCAGCTTAAAGACAGGGCCTGGAGGAGGCTACACCTTC.

The chain links TRBV7-2 to TRBJ2-5, with 7 positions matching TRBD2. Germline CDR1 and CDR2: SGHTA and FQGNSA. V gave up 8 bases and J gave up 4 bases; unmatched junction bases: 7. The CDR3 runs 13 residues. The chain's CDR3 is CASGRGAVETQYF. In DNA, the CDR3 is TGTGCCAGCGGGAGGGGCGCAGTAGAGACCCAGTACTTC.

The V call is TRBV6-2 or TRBV6-3, the J call TRBJ1-1; maybe TRBD1 (6 bases). V was shortened by 5 bases and J by 5 bases, with 21 bases between the two germline ends. The CDR3 sequence is 16 residues long. Germline V CDR1 and CDR2: MNHEY, SVGEGT. Written as DNA, the CDR3 is TGTGCCAGCAGTCGCGAACTTTCCAGGGGAGGGACTGAAGCTTTCTTT. It yields the protein CASSRELSRGGTEAFF.

The J gene is TRBJ2-1, the V gene TRBV10-3; 8 bases fit TRBD1. Germline V gives CDR1 ENHRY, CDR2 SYGVKD. The CDR3 has 14 residues. V lost 6 bases, J lost 6 bases, and 7 bases stayed unmatched. The CDR3 DNA follows: TGTGCCATCAGACGCAGCGGACAGGGCAATGAGCAGTTCTTC. This encodes CAIRRSGQGNEQFF.